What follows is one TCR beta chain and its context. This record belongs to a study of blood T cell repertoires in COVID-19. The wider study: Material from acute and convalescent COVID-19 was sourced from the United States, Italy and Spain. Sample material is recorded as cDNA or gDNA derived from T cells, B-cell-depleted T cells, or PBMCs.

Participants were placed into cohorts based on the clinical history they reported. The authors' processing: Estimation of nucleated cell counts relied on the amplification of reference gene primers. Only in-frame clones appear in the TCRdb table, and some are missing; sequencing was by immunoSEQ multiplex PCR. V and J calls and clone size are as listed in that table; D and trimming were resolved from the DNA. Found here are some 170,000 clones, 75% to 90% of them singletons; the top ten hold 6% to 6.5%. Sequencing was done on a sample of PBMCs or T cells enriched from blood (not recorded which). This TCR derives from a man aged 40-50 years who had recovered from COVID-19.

The CDR3: CASSMVTGGDEQFF. The CDR3 DNA reads TGTGCCAGCAGCATGGTCACAGGGGGCGATGAGCAGTTCTTC. The rearrangement joins TRBV9 to TRBJ2-1; 9 nucleotides line up with TRBD1. The CDR3 sequence is 14 residues long. The V segment lost 4 bases and the J segment 8 bases; nucleotides outside the gene matches: 7. Germline-derived CDR1 and CDR2 are SGDLS and YYNGEE.